The 18 T cell receptor beta chains reported below all come from one sample, sequenced in a study of OX40 agonist ivuxolimab in advanced cancers. Only in-frame clones appear in the TCRdb table, and some are missing; sequencing was by immunoSEQ multiplex PCR. The top ten clones hold around 0.25% of a sample with some 98,000 clones, 85% to 95% of them seen once. Specimen: CD4+ or CD8+ T cells sorted from blood, collected in a trial of the OX40 agonist ivuxolimab. The receptor set was obtained from an adult with an advanced solid tumor such as melanoma, head and neck, liver or kidney cancer.

The V and J genes are TRBV6-1 and TRBJ1-6; 7 nucleotides line up with TRBD1. This CDR3 has 13 amino acids. V shed 4 bases, J shed 10 bases, and the junction held 4 bases outside the gene matches. Germline CDR1 reads MNHNS; CDR2 reads SASEGT. The CDR3 loop is CASSGNRGSPLHF. CDR3 nucleotide sequence: TGTGCCAGCAGTGGGAACAGGGGCTCACCCCTCCACTTT.

The chain couples TRBV2 to TRBJ2-3; 9 bases match TRBD2. Germline CDR1 SNHLY, CDR2 FYNNEI. V lost 6 bases, J lost 2 bases, and 9 bases stayed unmatched. CDR3 length: 16 residues. CDR3 in amino acids: CASSYSGGKVTDTQYF. The CDR3 coding sequence is TGTGCCAGCAGCTATAGCGGGGGTAAGGTCACAGATACGCAGTATTTT.

This clone has a single count. This chain joins TRBV6-6 and TRBJ2-1; TRBD2 agrees at 9 bases. V dropped 10 bases and J dropped 7; count of bases not matched to a gene: 8. The CDR3 extends over 13 amino acids. Looked up from germline, CDR1 is MNHNY and CDR2 is SVGAGI (reference sequence). Here the CDR3 reads CATKEGLANEQFF. The CDR3, as DNA: TGTGCCACCAAAGAGGGACTAGCAAATGAGCAGTTCTTC.

A word on this clone: The junction and the germline gene differ at one end; a read error may be behind it. This sample includes further DNA sequences coding for the same CDR3. This rearrangement joins TRBV5-4 to TRBJ2-3, with D unclear. The CDR3 loop spans 13 amino acids. Germline CDR1 and CDR2: SGHNT and YYREEE (reference sequence). CDR3 bases: TGTGCCAGCAACCCCCAGGCCACAGATACGCAGTACTTT. This codes for CASNPQATDTQYF.

The chain joins TRBV5-5 to TRBJ1-2; D is perhaps TRBD1 (5 bases). The V end lost 3 bases, the J end lost 5 bases, and 11 bases lay between the germline ends. The CDR3 loop spans 13 amino acids. Germline lookup yields CDR1 SGHKS and CDR2 YYEKEE (reference sequence). CDR3 in amino acids: CASSSGVGYGYTF. The DNA for the CDR3 is TGTGCCAGCAGCTCGGGGGTCGGGTATGGCTACACCTTC.

This sequence joins TRBV6-5 and TRBJ2-1; 9 bases match TRBD2. CDR1 is MNHEY, CDR2 SVGAGI, per germline. The CDR3 is made up of 16 amino acids. The J segment lost 8 bases and the V segment lost 0 bases, leaving 8 bases of the junction unmatched. CDR3 region: CASSYSRDSGSDEQFF. In DNA form, the CDR3 reads TGTGCCAGCAGTTACTCCCGTGATAGCGGGAGCGATGAGCAGTTCTTC.

The chain joins TRBV2 to TRBJ2-6, with D maybe TRBD1 (5 bases). V was trimmed by 6 bases and J by 2 bases, leaving 8 bases between them. CDR3 length: 14 residues. The germline gives CDR1 SNHLY, CDR2 FYNNEI. CDR3 sequence reads: CASSPRAGANVLTF. The CDR3 region has the DNA TGTGCCAGCAGCCCCAGGGCTGGGGCCAACGTCCTGACTTTC.

The chain has TRBV5-1 and TRBJ1-5, with 7 bases matching TRBD1. V lost 2 bases and J lost 7; bases outside the gene matches: 9. This CDR3 has 15 residues. Germline V gene lookup returns CDR1 SGHRS and CDR2 YFSETQ. This CDR3 reads CASSLLGQEGQPQHF. DNA of the CDR3: TGCGCCAGCAGCTTACTAGGACAGGAAGGGCAGCCCCAGCATTTT.

The rearrangement uses TRBV6-1 and TRBJ2-1, with D unclear. Germline loops: CDR1 MNHNS, CDR2 SASEGT. This CDR3 is built from 14 residues. V dropped 2 bases and J dropped 7 bases, with 12 bases sitting between them. The CDR3 DNA reads TGTGCCAGCAGTGAACCCACCCGAGGTAATGAGCAGTTCTTC. It yields the protein CASSEPTRGNEQFF.

The J gene is TRBJ2-1, the V gene TRBV5-5, with D perhaps being TRBD1 or TRBD2 (5 bases each). The CDR3 is 15 amino acids. V gave up 3 bases and J gave up 7 bases, with 17 bases separating them. CDR1 SGHKS and CDR2 YYEKEE come from the germline V gene (reference sequence). CDR3 sequence (DNA): TGTGCCAGCAGCTCCCGGGACCGAGAGTATAATGAGCAGTTCTTC. This translates into CASSSRDREYNEQFF.

This chain uses TRBV6-5 with TRBJ1-1, with 8 bases fitting TRBD1. Trimming removed 0 bases from V and 3 bases from J; junction bases left unmatched: 3. The CDR3 covers 15 residues. CDR1 and CDR2 from the germline V gene are MNHEY and SVGAGI. CDR3 sequence (DNA): TGTGCCAGCAGTTACTCAACAGGGGGATACACTGAAGCTTTCTTT. It encodes CASSYSTGGYTEAFF.

The chain employs TRBV28 and TRBJ1-1; D might be TRBD1 (5 bases). From germline, CDR1 is MDHEN and CDR2 SYDVKM. Trimming removed 1 base from V and 7 bases from J, with 13 bases in between. There are 14 residues in the CDR3. CDR3 nucleotide sequence: TGTGCCAGCAGTTTATTTTCAGGGACGGTTGAAGCTTTCTTT. It translates to CASSLFSGTVEAFF.

This chain links TRBV11-2 with TRBJ2-3; D ambiguous. CDR3 length: 12 residues. Germline assignment: CDR1 SGHAT and CDR2 FQNNGV. V lost 6 bases to trimming and J lost 5 bases, with 9 bases between them. This CDR3 is CASRPAGDTQYF. DNA for the CDR3: TGTGCCAGCAGACCCGCAGGAGATACGCAGTATTTT.

The chain recombines TRBV2 with TRBJ2-2; 8 nucleotides agree with TRBD1. Unmatched junction bases numbered 6, after V lost 4 bases and J lost 2 bases. The CDR3 is 16 amino acids. Germline CDR1 and CDR2: SNHLY and FYNNEI. The CDR3 coding sequence is TGTGCCAGCAGTGCTTACGGGACAGGAAACACCGGGGAGCTGTTTTTT. Translating gives CASSAYGTGNTGELFF.

The chain employs TRBV7-2 and TRBJ2-1; 9 bases map to TRBD2. The germline CDR1 and CDR2 sequences are SGHTA and FQGNSA. This CDR3 region has 14 residues. The J segment lost 10 bases and the V segment lost 3 bases, leaving 7 bases of the junction unmatched. CDR3 nucleotide sequence: TGTGCCAGCAGCTTCTCCGGGACTAGCCTGGAGCAGTTCTTC. It specifies CASSFSGTSLEQFF.

The chain links TRBV10-3 to TRBJ2-4; TRBD2 agrees at 9 bases. Looked up from germline, CDR1 is ENHRY and CDR2 is SYGVKD. Unmatched junction bases numbered 3, after V lost 3 bases and J lost 9 bases. CDR3 length: 13 residues. CDR3 region: CAISDRREGIQYF. The DNA for the CDR3 is TGTGCCATCAGTGACAGGCGGGAGGGCATTCAGTACTTC.

The chain recombines TRBV7-3 with TRBJ1-6; D might be TRBD1 (5 bases). Germline assignment: CDR1 SGHTA and CDR2 FQGTGA. V dropped 0 bases and J dropped 7 bases, with 7 bases sitting between them. The CDR3 runs 14 residues. CDR3 sequence reads: CASSLTRANSPLHF. The CDR3 DNA reads TGTGCCAGCAGCTTAACCAGGGCCAATTCACCCCTCCACTTT.

The chain carries TRBV9 and TRBJ2-1; possibly TRBD1 for D (5 bases). The CDR3 covers 14 residues. Germline V lookup: CDR1 SGDLS, CDR2 YYNGEE. Trimming shortened V by 3 bases and J by 4 bases, and 11 bases separated the two germline ends. In DNA, the CDR3 is TGTGCCAGCAGCGCAGGGTACGGTTACAATGAGCAGTTCTTC. As protein: CASSAGYGYNEQFF.